Below are 11 T cell receptor beta chains sequenced from a single sample in a study of shared clonotypes between healthy human individuals. Profiling relied on immunoSEQ multiplex PCR, and the TCRdb table lists in-frame clones only, not all of them. The repertoire includes some 1.5 million clones, about 98% of them detected once, and about 0.4% sits in the top ten. The specimen was naive CD4+ T cells sorted from blood. Subset described: CD45RA+ positively selected. The receptors shown here come from a man aged 30 to 39 in good health.

The gene calls are TRBV5-4 and TRBJ1-2; D is undetermined. Germline assignment: CDR1 SGHNT and CDR2 YYREEE (reference sequence). This CDR3 comprises 13 residues. Between the trimmed V and J ends, which lost 2 bases and 0 bases, there was a span of 5 bases. In DNA, the CDR3 is TGTGCCAGCAGCTTTACGGCTAACTATGGCTACACCTTC. It translates to CASSFTANYGYTF.

The rearrangement links TRBV29-1 to TRBJ2-1, with 7 bases matching TRBD2. V gave up 0 bases and J gave up 8 bases; unmatched junction bases: 1. This CDR3 has 12 amino acids. Per germline, CDR1 SQVTM and CDR2 ANQGSEA. DNA for the CDR3: TGCAGCGTTGAAGAGGCGGGAGATGAGCAGTTCTTC. Translating it yields CSVEEAGDEQFF.

The chain carries TRBV29-1 and TRBJ2-1; D remains ambiguous. Germline CDR1 and CDR2: SQVTM and ANQGSEA. This CDR3 comprises 12 residues. Trimming shortened V by 7 bases and J by 4 bases, and 11 bases separated the two germline ends. This CDR3 is CSASPEYNEQFF. CDR3 in DNA: TGCAGCGCCTCCCCCGAATACAATGAGCAGTTCTTC.

This clone appeared once. This CDR3 is also generated by other DNA sequences in the sample. This chain links TRBV18 with TRBJ2-2; no firm D call. CDR1 and CDR2 from the germline V gene are KGHSH and LQKENI. This CDR3 is 14 amino acids long. Trimming stripped 2 bases from V and 2 bases from J, with 6 bases between. The CDR3 loop is CASSPLSNTGELFF. The CDR3, as DNA: TGTGCCAGCTCACCATTGAGCAACACCGGGGAGCTGTTTTTT.

This chain uses TRBV7-2 with TRBJ1-2; D possibly corresponds to TRBD1 (6 bases). Trimming took off 1 base at V and 4 bases at J, with 13 bases between the two ends. In germline, CDR1 is SGHTA, CDR2 FQGNSA. The CDR3 has 15 amino acids. The CDR3 nucleotides read TGTGCCAGCAGCTTAGTTCCGGGACAAACCTATGGCTACACCTTC. Its protein product is CASSLVPGQTYGYTF.

The V call is TRBV18, the J call TRBJ2-2; D is possibly TRBD1 or TRBD2 (6 bases each). Trimming cost V 8 bases and J 4 bases, with 14 bases left between them. Germline CDR1 is KGHSH and CDR2 is LQKENI. CDR3 length: 14 residues. DNA of the CDR3: TGTGCCAGCAGAACGGGGGCGGCCACCGGGGAGCTGTTTTTT. Translated: CASRTGAATGELFF.

The chain recombines TRBV5-1 with TRBJ1-2, with TRBD1 matching 8 bases. Germline values: CDR1 SGHRS, CDR2 YFSETQ. With V trimmed by 4 bases and J by 4 bases, 6 bases remained unmatched. CDR3 length: 14 amino acids. CDR3 amino acids: CASSPGQAPYGYTF. CDR3 nucleotide sequence: TGCGCCAGCAGCCCGGGACAGGCCCCCTATGGCTACACCTTC. The entire variable domain, with the rest obtained from reference TRBV5-1 and TRBJ1-2, is as follows: KAGVTQTPRYLIKTRGQQVTLSCSPISGHRSVSWYQQTPGQGLQFLFEYFSETQRNKGNFPGRFSGRQFSNSRSEMNVSTLELGDSALYLCASSPGQAPYGYTFGSGTRLTVV.

V gene TRBV28 combines with J gene TRBJ1-1, with D possibly TRBD1 on 5 matching bases. With 2 bases removed from V and 11 bases from J, the gap between germline ends came to 12 bases. This CDR3 is 12 amino acids long. Germline V gene data show CDR1 as MDHEN and CDR2 as SYDVKM. The CDR3 protein is CASSLIQGLAFF. In DNA form, the CDR3 reads TGTGCCAGCAGTTTAATTCAGGGTCTGGCTTTCTTT.

This sequence joins TRBV11-2 and TRBJ2-7; a possible D gene is TRBD2 (6 bases). Germline CDR1 is SGHAT and CDR2 is FQNNGV. V was clipped by 3 bases and J by 5 bases, with 14 bases between them. The CDR3 spans 14 residues. In DNA, the CDR3 is TGTGCCAGCAGCTTGCAGGGTGGAGGGAACGAGCAGTACTTC. Translating gives CASSLQGGGNEQYF.

This clone was observed a single time. The chain recombines TRBV6-1 with TRBJ1-5; no clear D gene. The germline V gene encodes CDR1 MNHNS and CDR2 SASEGT. This CDR3 contains 11 residues. V lost 1 base and J 11 bases, leaving 6 bases between the germline ends. CDR3 in amino acids: CASSEVRTQHF. In DNA form, the CDR3 reads TGTGCCAGCAGTGAAGTTCGGACCCAGCATTTT.

This chain links TRBV4-3 with TRBJ2-7; 9 bases align to TRBD2. CDR3 length: 15 residues. V shed 3 bases, J shed 7 bases, and the junction held 10 bases outside the gene matches. Per germline, CDR1 LGHNA and CDR2 YSLEER. CDR3 region: CASSHEREASFEQYF. The CDR3 DNA sequence: TGCGCCAGCAGCCACGAGCGGGAGGCTTCTTTTGAGCAGTACTTC.